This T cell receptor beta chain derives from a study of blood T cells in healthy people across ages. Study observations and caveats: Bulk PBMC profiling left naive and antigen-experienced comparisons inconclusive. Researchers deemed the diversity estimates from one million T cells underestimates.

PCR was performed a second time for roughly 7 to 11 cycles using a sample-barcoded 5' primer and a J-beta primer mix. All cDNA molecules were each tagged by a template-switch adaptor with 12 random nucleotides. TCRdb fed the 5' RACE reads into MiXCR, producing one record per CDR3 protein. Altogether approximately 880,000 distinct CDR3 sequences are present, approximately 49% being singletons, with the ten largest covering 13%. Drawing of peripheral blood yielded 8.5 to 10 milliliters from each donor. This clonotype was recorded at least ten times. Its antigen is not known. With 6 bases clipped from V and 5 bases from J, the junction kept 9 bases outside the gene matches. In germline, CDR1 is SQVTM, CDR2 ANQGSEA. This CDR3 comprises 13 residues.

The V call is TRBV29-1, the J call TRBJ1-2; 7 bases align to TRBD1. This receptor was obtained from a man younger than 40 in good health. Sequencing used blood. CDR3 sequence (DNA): TGCAGCGTGAGAACCGGGACAGCATATGGCTACACCTTC. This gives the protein CSVRTGTAYGYTF.